These T cell receptor beta chains were read from a single sample in a study of OX40 agonist ivuxolimab in advanced cancers. Profiled with immunoSEQ multiplex PCR; TCRdb holds only in-frame clones, not every one. This table has fewer than 60,000 clones, less than 90% appearing once. The specimen comprised CD4+ or CD8+ T cells sorted from blood, sampled in a trial of the OX40 agonist ivuxolimab. Receptors originate from an adult with an advanced solid tumor such as melanoma, head and neck, liver or kidney cancer. Each CDR3 is given with its conserved first and last residue. The D gene is left open where the match is weak. Rows may omit the clone size; those that give it use once, few, many or a size class.

-	TRBJ2-3	TRBV7-2	-	CASSHPGPPTDTQYF	TGTGCCAGCAGCCACCCGGGTCCCCCCACAGATACGCAGTATTTT
-	TRBJ2-3	TRBV5-4	TRBD2	CASSSPGRREGRADTQYF	TGTGCCAGCAGCTCCCCGGGGCGGCGGGAGGGCAGGGCAGATACGCAGTATTTT
-	TRBJ1-2	TRBV28	-	CASTLGGRYGYTF	TGTGCCAGCACCCTGGGGGGACGATATGGCTACACCTTC
-	TRBJ2-7	TRBV6-4	-	CASSDGGLYEQYF	TGTGCCAGCAGTGACGGGGGGCTCTACGAGCAGTACTTC
-	TRBJ2-2	TRBV5-6	-	CASSFRGLSGELFF	TGTGCCAGCAGCTTCCGGGGACTTTCCGGGGAGCTGTTTTTT
-	TRBJ2-5	TRBV5-1	-	CASSLALGTQETQYF	TGCGCCAGCAGCTTGGCCCTGGGAACTCAAGAGACCCAGTACTTC
-	TRBJ2-7	TRBV30	TRBD1	CAWSDRGSEQYF	TGTGCCTGGAGTGACAGGGGTAGCGAGCAGTACTTC
-	TRBJ1-1	TRBV28	-	CASSSNTLMNTEAFF	TGTGCCAGCAGTTCTAACACGTTGATGAACACTGAAGCTTTCTTT
-	TRBJ2-2	TRBV7-2	TRBD2	CASTHSGSFTGELFF	TGTGCCAGCACCCATAGCGGGAGTTTCACCGGGGAGCTGTTTTTT
once	TRBJ2-7	TRBV7-2	-	CASSLGVGNSYEQYF	TGTGCCAGCAGCTTAGGTGTCGGGAATTCCTACGAGCAGTACTTC
-	TRBJ1-1	TRBV28	TRBD1	CASRREGADEAFF	TGTGCCAGCAGACGAGAGGGGGCTGATGAAGCTTTCTTT
few	TRBJ2-3	TRBV10-3	-	CAISEGSVPDTQYF	TGTGCCATCAGTGAAGGTAGCGTGCCAGATACGCAGTATTTT
-	TRBJ2-3	TRBV7-9	-	CASSPKGPDTQYF	TGTGCCAGCAGCCCTAAGGGGCCAGATACGCAGTATTTT
few	TRBJ2-5	TRBV11-2	-	CASSSLWRGPRFQETQYF	TGTGCCAGCAGCTCTCTATGGAGGGGCCCGAGATTCCAAGAGACCCAGTACTTC
-	TRBJ1-1	TRBV6-6	-	CASSYIQKDTEAFF	TGTGCCAGCAGTTATATACAGAAGGACACTGAAGCTTTCTTT